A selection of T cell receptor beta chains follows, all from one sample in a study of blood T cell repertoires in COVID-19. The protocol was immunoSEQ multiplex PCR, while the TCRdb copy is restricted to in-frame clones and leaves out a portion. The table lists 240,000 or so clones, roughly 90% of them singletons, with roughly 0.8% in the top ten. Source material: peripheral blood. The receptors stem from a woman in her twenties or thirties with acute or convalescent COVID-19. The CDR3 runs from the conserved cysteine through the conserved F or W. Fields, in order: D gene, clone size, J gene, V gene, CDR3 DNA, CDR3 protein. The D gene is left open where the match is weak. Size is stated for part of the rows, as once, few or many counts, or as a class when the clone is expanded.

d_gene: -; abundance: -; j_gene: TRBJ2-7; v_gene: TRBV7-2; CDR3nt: TGTGCCAGCAGCTTAGAGTCGCGGGTCAGCTCCTACGAGCAGTACTTC; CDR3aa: CASSLESRVSSYEQYF
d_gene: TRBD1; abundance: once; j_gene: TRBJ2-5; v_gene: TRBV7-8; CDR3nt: TGTGCCAGCATCAAGAAACCGGGACAGAAAGAGACCCAGTACTTC; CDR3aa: CASIKKPGQKETQYF
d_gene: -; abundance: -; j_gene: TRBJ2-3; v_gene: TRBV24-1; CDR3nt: TGTGCCACCAGTGACCACAGGACCTCCACAGATACGCAGTATTTT; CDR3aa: CATSDHRTSTDTQYF
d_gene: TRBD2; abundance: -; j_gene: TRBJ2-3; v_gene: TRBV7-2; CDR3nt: TGTGCCAGCAGCCGGGGGGTTGGGCCCCCGGATACGCAGTATTTT; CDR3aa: CASSRGVGPPDTQYF
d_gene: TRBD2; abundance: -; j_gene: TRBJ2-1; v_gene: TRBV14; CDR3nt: TGTGCCAGCAGCCAAGCGGTCGGACTAGCGGGAAGCAATGAGCAGTTCTTC; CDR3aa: CASSQAVGLAGSNEQFF
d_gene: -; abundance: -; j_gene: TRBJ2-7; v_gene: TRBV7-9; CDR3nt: TGTGCCAGCAGCTTGCCCGGAGCCTACGAGCAGTACTTC; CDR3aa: CASSLPGAYEQYF
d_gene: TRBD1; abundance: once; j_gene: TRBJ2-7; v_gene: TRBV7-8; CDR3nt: TGTGCCAGCAGCTTAGGGATTAATAGAGGTAGGGACAGATCCTACGAGCAGTACTTC; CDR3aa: CASSLGINRGRDRSYEQYF
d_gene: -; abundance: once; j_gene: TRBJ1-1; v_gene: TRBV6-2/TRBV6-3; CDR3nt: TGTGCCAGCAGTTACGGGGGCCCGAACACTGAAGCTTTCTTT; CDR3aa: CASSYGGPNTEAFF
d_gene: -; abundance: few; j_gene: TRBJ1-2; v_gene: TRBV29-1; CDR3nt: TGCAGCGTTGTAACTCAGGGGCTTAACTATGGCTACACCTTC; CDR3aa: CSVVTQGLNYGYTF
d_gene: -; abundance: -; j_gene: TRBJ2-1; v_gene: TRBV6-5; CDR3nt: TGTGCCAGCAAAACTAGCCATTACAATGAGCAGTTCTTC; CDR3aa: CASKTSHYNEQFF
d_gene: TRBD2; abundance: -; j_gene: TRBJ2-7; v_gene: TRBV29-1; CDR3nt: TGCAGCGTTGAAGCAGGATCTAGCGGGAGATCCTACGAGCAGTACTTC; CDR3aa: CSVEAGSSGRSYEQYF
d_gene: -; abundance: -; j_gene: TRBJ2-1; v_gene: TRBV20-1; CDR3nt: TGCAGTGCTAGTTTGCGGGCGGGTTCCTACAATGAGCAGTTCTTC; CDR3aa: CSASLRAGSYNEQFF
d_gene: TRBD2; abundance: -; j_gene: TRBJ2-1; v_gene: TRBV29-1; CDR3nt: TGCAGCGTTGTGACAGGGACTAGCCGTTACAATGAGCAGTTCTTC; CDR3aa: CSVVTGTSRYNEQFF
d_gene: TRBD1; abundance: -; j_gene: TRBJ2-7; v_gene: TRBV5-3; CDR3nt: TGTGCCACAACCTGGGACAGCCCCTACGAGCAGTACTTC; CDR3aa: CATTWDSPYEQYF
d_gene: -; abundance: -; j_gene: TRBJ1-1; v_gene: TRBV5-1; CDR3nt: TGCGCCAGCAGCTTGGTTGGGAGGACTGAAGCTTTCTTT; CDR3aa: CASSLVGRTEAFF
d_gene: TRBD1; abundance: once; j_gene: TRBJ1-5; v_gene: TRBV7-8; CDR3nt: TGTGCCAGCAAGGGGGCAGGCAATCAGCCCCAGCATTTT; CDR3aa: CASKGAGNQPQHF
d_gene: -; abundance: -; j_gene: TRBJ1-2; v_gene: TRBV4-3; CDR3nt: TGCGCCAGCAGCCAAGATTTCGGGGATGGCTACACCTTC; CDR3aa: CASSQDFGDGYTF
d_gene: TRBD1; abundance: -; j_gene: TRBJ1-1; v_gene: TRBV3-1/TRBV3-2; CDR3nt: TGTGCCAGCAACCGACAGGGGGGAATCGGGAACACTGAAGCTTTCTTT; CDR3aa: CASNRQGGIGNTEAFF
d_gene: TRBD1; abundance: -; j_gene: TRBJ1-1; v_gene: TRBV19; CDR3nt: TGTGCCAGTAGTACCTGGGACAGGGGCACTGAAGCTTTCTTT; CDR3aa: CASSTWDRGTEAFF
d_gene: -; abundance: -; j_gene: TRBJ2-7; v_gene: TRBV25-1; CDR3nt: TGTGCCAGCAGTGTCCGGGGGACGAGCCCCTACGAGCAGTACTTC; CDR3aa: CASSVRGTSPYEQYF
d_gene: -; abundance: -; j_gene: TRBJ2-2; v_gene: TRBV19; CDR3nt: TGTGCCAGTAGTCCGTTGGGGAGTAGTACCGGGGAGCTGTTTTTT; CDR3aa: CASSPLGSSTGELFF
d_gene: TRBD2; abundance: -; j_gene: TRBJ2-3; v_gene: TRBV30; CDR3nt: TGTGCCTGGAGTGTTGGTAGCGGGCGGTTCCGCGCAGATACGCAGTATTTT; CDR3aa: CAWSVGSGRFRADTQYF
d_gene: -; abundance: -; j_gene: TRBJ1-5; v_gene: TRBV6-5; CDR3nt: TGTGCCAGCAGTTCCCAGGGGATTAGTAATCAGCCCCAGCATTTT; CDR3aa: CASSSQGISNQPQHF
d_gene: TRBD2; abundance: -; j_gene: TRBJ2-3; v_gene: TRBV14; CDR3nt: TGTGCCAGCAGCCAAGTCCCTGGGACTAGCGGGAGTTACACAGATACGCAGTATTTT; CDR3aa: CASSQVPGTSGSYTDTQYF
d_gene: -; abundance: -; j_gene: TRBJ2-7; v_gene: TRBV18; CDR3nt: TGTGCCAGCTCACCACAAACTAACTACGAGCAGTACTTC; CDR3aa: CASSPQTNYEQYF
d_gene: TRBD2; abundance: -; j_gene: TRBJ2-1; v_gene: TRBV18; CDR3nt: TGTGCCAGCTCACCGGGGACTAGCGGAGCCTACAATGAGCAGTTCTTC; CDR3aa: CASSPGTSGAYNEQFF
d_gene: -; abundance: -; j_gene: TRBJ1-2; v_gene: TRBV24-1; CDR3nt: TGTGCCACCAGTGATGTCGGACAGCTCTATGGCTACACCTTC; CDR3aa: CATSDVGQLYGYTF
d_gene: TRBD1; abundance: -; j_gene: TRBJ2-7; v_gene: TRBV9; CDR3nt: TGTGCCAGCAGCGTAGCTACAGGGGGCTACGAGCAGTACTTC; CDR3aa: CASSVATGGYEQYF
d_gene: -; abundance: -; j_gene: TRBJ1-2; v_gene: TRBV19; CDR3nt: TGTGCCAGTAGTATACCCCTCGGAGCTAACTATGGCTACACCTTC; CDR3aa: CASSIPLGANYGYTF
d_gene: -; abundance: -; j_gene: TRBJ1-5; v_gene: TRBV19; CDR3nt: TGTGCCAGTAGTATTTTCCAGAATAGCAATCAGCCCCAGCATTTT; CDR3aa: CASSIFQNSNQPQHF
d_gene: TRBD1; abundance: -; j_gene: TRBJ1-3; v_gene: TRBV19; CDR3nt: TGTGCCAGTAGTTCCACAGGGGTCGGAAACACCATATATTTT; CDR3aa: CASSSTGVGNTIYF
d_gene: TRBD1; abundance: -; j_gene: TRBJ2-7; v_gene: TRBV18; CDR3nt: TGTGCCAGCTCACCCGGACAGGGCCCCCACGAGCAGTACTTC; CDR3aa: CASSPGQGPHEQYF
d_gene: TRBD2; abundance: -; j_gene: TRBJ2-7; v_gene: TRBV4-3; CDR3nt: TGCGCCAGCAGCCTGGGACTAGCGGGAACCTACGAGCAGTACTTC; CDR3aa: CASSLGLAGTYEQYF
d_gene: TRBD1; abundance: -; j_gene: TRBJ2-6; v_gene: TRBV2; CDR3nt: TGTGCCAGCAGTGTCAGGGGACAGGGATCTGGGGCCAACGTCCTGACTTTC; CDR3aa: CASSVRGQGSGANVLTF
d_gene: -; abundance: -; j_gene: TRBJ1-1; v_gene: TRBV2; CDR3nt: TGTGCCAGCAGCCAGGGGCAGGGTGGGCACACTGAAGCTTTCTTT; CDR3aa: CASSQGQGGHTEAFF
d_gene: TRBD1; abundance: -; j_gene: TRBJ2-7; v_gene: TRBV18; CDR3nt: TGTGCCAGCTCACTTCGACAGGGTACGGACGAGCAGTACTTC; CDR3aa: CASSLRQGTDEQYF
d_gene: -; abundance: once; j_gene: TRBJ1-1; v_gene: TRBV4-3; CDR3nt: TGCGCCAGCAGCCAAGGGGCCAGGGGTGGCACTGAAGCTTTCTTT; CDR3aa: CASSQGARGGTEAFF
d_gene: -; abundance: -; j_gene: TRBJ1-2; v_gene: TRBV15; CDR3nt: TGTGCCACCAGCAGAGAGGTCGGAGGGAGGGATGGCTACACCTTC; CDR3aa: CATSREVGGRDGYTF
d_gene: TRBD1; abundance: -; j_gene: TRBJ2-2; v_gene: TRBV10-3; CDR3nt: TGTGCCACCAACCGCCAGGGACAGGGCCATGGGAACACCGGGGAGCTGTTTTTT; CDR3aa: CATNRQGQGHGNTGELFF
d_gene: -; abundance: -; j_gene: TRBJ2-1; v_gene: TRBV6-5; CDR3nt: TGTGCCAGCAGTAAAAGGAGGATCGACTACAATGAGCAGTTCTTC; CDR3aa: CASSKRRIDYNEQFF
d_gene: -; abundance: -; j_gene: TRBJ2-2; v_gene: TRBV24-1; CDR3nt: TGTGCCACCAGTGCTCTAGCCCGCGGGGAGCTGTTTTTT; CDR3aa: CATSALARGELFF
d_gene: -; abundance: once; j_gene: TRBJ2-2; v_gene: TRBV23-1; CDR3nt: TGCGCCAGCAGTCCCCTACCGAAAAACGGGACATGGGCGAACACCGGGGAGCTGTTTTTT; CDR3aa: CASSPLPKNGTWANTGELFF
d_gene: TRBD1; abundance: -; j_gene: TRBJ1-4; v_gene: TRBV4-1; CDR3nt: TGCGCCAGCAGCCGGAAGGGGACAGGGGCTGAAAAACTGTTTTTT; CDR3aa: CASSRKGTGAEKLFF
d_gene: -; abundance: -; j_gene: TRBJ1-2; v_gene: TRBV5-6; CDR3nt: TGTGCCAGCAGCTTGGGACAGGATTTGAGGGGCTACACCTTC; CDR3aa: CASSLGQDLRGYTF
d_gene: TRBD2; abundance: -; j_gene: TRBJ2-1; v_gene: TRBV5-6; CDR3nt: TGTGCCAGCAGCCCAGGGGGACTAGCGGGAGGGTCCTACAATGAGCAGTTCTTC; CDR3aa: CASSPGGLAGGSYNEQFF
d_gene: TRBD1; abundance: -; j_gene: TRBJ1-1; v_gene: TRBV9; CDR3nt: TGTGCCAGCAGCGTAGTAGGGCAGGGGGAGACTGAAGCTTTCTTT; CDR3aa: CASSVVGQGETEAFF
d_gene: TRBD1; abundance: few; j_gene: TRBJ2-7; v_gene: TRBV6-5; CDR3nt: TGTGCCAGCAGCCCCGGGACAGGGTCCTACGAGCAGTACTTC; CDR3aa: CASSPGTGSYEQYF